Shown below are 16 T cell receptor beta chains from a single sample sequenced in a study of control samples from healthy donors and cancer patients (TCRdb year 2020). Library preparation used the immunoSEQ multiplex PCR assay. TCRdb carries this immuneACCESS record with in-frame sequences only. Its versions omit some clonotypes, under half of them owing to an unresolved V gene in the studies checked, with the rest unexplained. The sample data list about 160,000 clones, and about 90% of these were observed just once. The biggest ten clones account for 0.65% to 0.75% of the sample. The material sequenced was blood. These TCRs come from a woman aged 25-40 years in good health.

This clone was counted a few times. The genes are TRBV30 and TRBJ2-1, with TRBD2 matching 11 bases. This CDR3 region has 17 residues. Germline CDR1 GTSNPN, CDR2 SVGIG (reference sequence). V shed 4 bases and J 7 bases; nucleotides not matched to a gene: 15. CDR3 residues: CAWTVGSGSGRANEQFF. The CDR3 DNA reads TGTGCCTGGACCGTCGGGTCGGGTAGCGGGAGGGCAAATGAGCAGTTCTTC.

The CDR3: CASSQRRGLLTYEQYF. CDR3 DNA sequence: TGTGCCAGCAGCCAACGAAGAGGCTTACTTACCTACGAGCAGTACTTC. The chain combines TRBV14 with TRBJ2-7; D call uncertain. There are 16 residues in the CDR3. The V and J ends lost 2 bases and 2 bases respectively, with 16 bases between them. Germline V lookup: CDR1 SGHDN, CDR2 FVKESK.

The rearrangement links TRBV6-2 or TRBV6-3 to TRBJ2-7; the match to TRBD1 covers 9 bases. Germline values: CDR1 MNHEY, CDR2 SVGEGT. The junction had 6 bases not matched to a gene; V was cut back by 1 base and J by 2 bases. The CDR3 runs 16 residues. The CDR3 spells CASSYFRTGATYEQYF. The CDR3 DNA reads as TGTGCCAGCAGTTACTTTCGGACAGGGGCCACCTACGAGCAGTACTTC.

The CDR3 bases are TGTGCCAGCAGTTACGATGAGGGCCGAGAGACCCAGTACTTC. It yields the protein CASSYDEGRETQYF. The chain combines TRBV6-5 with TRBJ2-5, with a tentative D call TRBD2 (5 bases). The V gene lost 2 bases and the J gene lost 4 bases, with 11 bases spanning the gap. The V gene's germline CDR1 is MNHEY and CDR2 SVGAGI. The CDR3 covers 14 residues.

Concerning this clone: This sample also contains other DNA sequences that code for the same CDR3. The J gene is TRBJ1-5, the V gene TRBV28, with D possibly TRBD1 on 5 matching bases. V was cut by 0 bases and J by 4 bases, with 7 bases left in between. Germline V lookup: CDR1 MDHEN, CDR2 SYDVKM. CDR3 length equals 14 residues. CDR3 in amino acids: CASSLWEGNQPQHF. The DNA of the CDR3 is TGTGCCAGCAGTTTATGGGAGGGGAATCAGCCCCAGCATTTT. The full variable domain, rest sourced from reference TRBV28 and TRBJ1-5, is DVKVTQSSRYLVKRTGEKVFLECVQDMDHENMFWYRQDPGLGLRLIYFSYDVKMKEKGDIPEGYSVSREKKERFSLILESASTNQTSMYLCASSLWEGNQPQHFGDGTRLSIL.

The J gene is TRBJ1-4, the V gene TRBV9; D unresolved. Trimming removed 0 bases at V and 7 bases at J, with 13 bases between. CDR1 is SGDLS, CDR2 YYNGEE, per germline. The CDR3 covers 15 residues. The CDR3 region is CASSVGLPRGEKLFF. In nucleotides, the CDR3 is TGTGCCAGCAGCGTAGGCCTACCCCGGGGTGAAAAACTGTTTTTT.

CDR3 nucleotides: TGCGCCAGCAGTGATTGGGGGCGCAATCAGCCCCAGCATTTT. Translation: CASSDWGRNQPQHF. This chain uses TRBV10-2 with TRBJ1-5; the D gene is possibly TRBD1 (6 bases). The CDR3 is 14 amino acids. Germline loops: CDR1 WSHSY, CDR2 SAAADI. V lost 3 bases to trimming and J lost 2 bases, with 8 bases between them.

The V call is TRBV19, the J call TRBJ1-1, with D tentatively TRBD1 (5 bases). This CDR3 has 15 residues. The germline gives CDR1 LNHDA, CDR2 SQIVND (reference sequence). V was shortened by 3 bases and J by 1 base, with 12 bases between the two germline ends. The CDR3 region is CASSILGAGNTEAFF. DNA of the CDR3: TGTGCCAGTAGTATTCTCGGGGCGGGGAACACTGAAGCTTTCTTT.

The chain combines TRBV6-2 or TRBV6-3 with TRBJ2-3; D possibly corresponds to TRBD1 (7 bases). The germline CDR1 and CDR2 sequences are MNHEY and SVGEGT. The CDR3 has 16 amino acids. The V end lost 2 bases, the J end lost 1 base, and 13 bases lay between the germline ends. The CDR3 DNA follows: TGTGCCAGCAGTTACCCTACAGGGGAGGGCACAGATACGCAGTATTTT. It is translated as CASSYPTGEGTDTQYF.

The chain uses TRBV6-2 or TRBV6-3 and TRBJ2-1; 7 bases fit TRBD2. This CDR3 has 13 amino acids. From germline, CDR1 is MNHEY and CDR2 SVGEGT. Trimming cost V 5 bases and J 13 bases; bases outside gene matches: 11. Written as DNA, the CDR3 is TGTGCCAGCAGTCCCGTTGGAGGGAGGGAACAGTTCTTC. It encodes CASSPVGGREQFF.

This clone was counted between two and nine times. The chain joins TRBV24-1 to TRBJ2-5; 8 bases agree with TRBD1. Germline loops: CDR1 KGHDR, CDR2 SFDVKD. The CDR3 consists of 15 residues. Trimming removed 5 bases from V and 5 bases from J; junction bases left unmatched: 9. In DNA form, the CDR3 reads TGTGCCACCAGTGCCGACAGGGGTACGCGGGAGACCCAGTACTTC. Its protein is CATSADRGTRETQYF.

CDR3 DNA sequence: TGTGCCAGCAGTTACCGGGAGTCGGACGAGCAGTACTTC. Its translation is CASSYRESDEQYF. This chain connects TRBV6-6 to TRBJ2-7; D perhaps matches TRBD2 (6 bases). Germline V gives CDR1 MNHNY, CDR2 SVGAGI (reference sequence). Trimming removed 2 bases at V and 5 bases at J, with 10 bases between. The CDR3 spans 13 residues.

The chain carries TRBV18 and TRBJ2-3, with D perhaps assigned TRBD1 or TRBD2 (5 bases each). The CDR3 has 16 amino acids. The germline V gene encodes CDR1 KGHSH and CDR2 LQKENI. The V end lost 2 bases, the J end lost 0 bases, and 12 bases lay between the germline ends. DNA of the CDR3: TGTGCCAGCTCACCAGGACACAGCGGTAGCACAGATACGCAGTATTTT. Translating gives CASSPGHSGSTDTQYF.

The chain is built from TRBV6-1 and TRBJ2-5; no clear D gene. With 1 base removed from V and 1 base from J, the gap between germline ends came to 10 bases. Germline V CDR1 and CDR2: MNHNS, SASEGT. The CDR3 is 15 residues long. CDR3 sequence (DNA): TGTGCCAGCAGTGAAGGTATGACTTCCCAAGAGACCCAGTACTTC. Its translation: CASSEGMTSQETQYF.

The chain combines TRBV18 with TRBJ2-1, with 8 bases lining up with TRBD2. CDR1 is KGHSH and CDR2 is LQKENI in the germline V gene. V shed 8 bases and J 6 bases; nucleotides not matched to a gene: 9. The CDR3 has 14 residues. The chain's CDR3 is CASDRGGAGNEQFF. The CDR3 DNA reads as TGTGCCAGCGATCGGGGGGGCGCGGGCAATGAGCAGTTCTTC. Looking up the rest from reference TRBV18 and TRBJ2-1 gives the full variable domain: NAGVMQNPRHLVRRRGQEARLRCSPMKGHSHVYWYRQLPEEGLKFMVYLQKENIIDESGMPKERFSAEFPKEGPSILRIQQVVRGDSAAYFCASDRGGAGNEQFFGPGTRLTVL.

This clone occurred once. V gene TRBV5-1 combines with J gene TRBJ1-2, with 8 bases matching TRBD1. V was pared by 4 bases and J by 3 bases, with 5 bases of the junction left unmatched. The CDR3 has 14 amino acids. Per the germline V gene, CDR1 is SGHRS and CDR2 is YFSETQ. In DNA, the CDR3 is TGCGCCAGCAGCACGGACAGGGCCCACTATGGCTACACCTTC. Protein sequence: CASSTDRAHYGYTF. The variable domain in full, with the rest retrieved from reference TRBV5-1 and TRBJ1-2, is KAGVTQTPRYLIKTRGQQVTLSCSPISGHRSVSWYQQTPGQGLQFLFEYFSETQRNKGNFPGRFSGRQFSNSRSEMNVSTLELGDSALYLCASSTDRAHYGYTFGSGTRLTVV.